This T cell receptor beta chain was sequenced for a study of Tregs in tolerant kidney transplant recipients. As to this clone: The target antigen is unknown.

This table comes from immunoSEQ multiplex PCR, and its TCRdb copy is limited to in-frame clones, with some not included. The profile shows 15,000 to 20,000 clones, about two thirds of them singletons. With 4 bases removed from V and 4 bases from J, the gap between germline ends came to 19 bases. This CDR3 region has 16 residues. CDR1 and CDR2 (germline): SGHAT, FQNNGV. The TCR was taken from a human donor in good health. J is TRBJ1-2 and V is TRBV11-2; D may be TRBD1 (5 bases). The specimen was Tregs from blood cultured with allogeneic cells. The CDR3 loop reads CASSSPRGDDSYGYTF. Written as DNA, the CDR3 is TGTGCCAGCAGCTCCCCCCGAGGGGATGACAGCTATGGCTACACCTTC.